Below, 6 T cell receptor beta chains from the same sample are listed, as sequenced in a study of blood T cells in healthy people across ages. For the second PCR, which ran for about 7 to 11 cycles, a sample-barcoded 5' primer and a J-beta primer mix were used. One entry per CDR3 protein, called by TCRdb with MiXCR from the 5' RACE reads. Here the sample spans about 1,400,000 distinct CDR3 sequences, approximately 63% being singletons. The sample was blood. The receptors originated from a man between 18 and 35 years old in good health.

Here the CDR3 DNA reads TGTGCCAGCAGCTTAAAGTCGACTAGCGGGGGTTACGGAGGCTACGAGCAGTACTTC. It codes for CASSLKSTSGGYGGYEQYF. J is TRBJ2-7 and V is TRBV7-8; 12 bases fit TRBD2. Germline V lookup: CDR1 SGHVS, CDR2 FQNEAQ. The CDR3 covers 19 residues. V gave up 2 bases and J gave up 3 bases; unmatched junction bases: 14.

This clonotype was picked up a small number of times. The gene calls are TRBV27 and TRBJ2-1, with 7 bases identical to TRBD2. With 3 bases clipped from V and 6 bases from J, the junction kept 5 bases outside the gene matches. The CDR3 is 14 residues long. Germline V lookup: CDR1 MNHEY, CDR2 SMNVEV (reference sequence). The CDR3 coding sequence is TGTGCCAGCAGTTTCGGGACTACAAGCAATGAGCAGTTCTTC. Its translation: CASSFGTTSNEQFF.

The chain joins TRBV29-1 to TRBJ2-7, with D perhaps matching TRBD1 (5 bases). The germline gives CDR1 SQVTM, CDR2 ANQGSEA. The CDR3 is 16 amino acids. The ends were cut back, 7 bases at V and 4 bases at J, with 26 bases in the middle. As DNA, the CDR3 is TGCAGCGCCCAGGGTTTTCCCGCCTTGGACCATTACGAGCAGTACTTC. Translating it yields CSAQGFPALDHYEQYF.

The V call is TRBV27, the J call TRBJ1-2; D is ambiguous. This CDR3 has 12 residues. The germline V and J ends were trimmed by 8 bases and 4 bases, with 11 bases remaining between them. Germline-derived CDR1 and CDR2 are MNHEY and SMNVEV (reference sequence). The CDR3 loop is CASGGTTYGYTF. The CDR3 nucleotides are TGTGCCAGCGGCGGCACCACCTATGGCTACACCTTC.

The chain links TRBV4-1 to TRBJ2-7; weak D call: TRBD2 (7 bases). V gave up 2 bases and J gave up 9 bases, with 23 bases separating them. Germline V lookup: CDR1 MGHRA, CDR2 YSYEKL. This CDR3 has 16 amino acids. CDR3: CASSQSLGGGELWQYF. In DNA form, the CDR3 reads TGCGCCAGCAGCCAATCCCTAGGGGGGGGAGAGCTTTGGCAGTACTTC.

This clonotype has a handful of counts. The rearrangement links TRBV7-9 to TRBJ2-3, with 7 bases that match TRBD2. Germline CDR1 is SEHNR and CDR2 is FQNEAQ (reference sequence). This CDR3 comprises 15 residues. The V segment lost 0 bases and the J segment 2 bases; nucleotides outside the gene matches: 2. The DNA for the CDR3 is TGTGCCAGCAGCTTAGCCCTAGCGGTCACAGATACGCAGTATTTT. Encoded protein: CASSLALAVTDTQYF. Variable domain in full (rest from reference TRBV7-9 and TRBJ2-3): DTGVSQNPRHKITKRGQNVTFRCDPISEHNRLYWYRQTLGQGPEFLTYFQNEAQLEKSRLLSDRFSAERPKGSFSTLEIQRTEQGDSAMYLCASSLALAVTDTQYFGPGTRLTVL.